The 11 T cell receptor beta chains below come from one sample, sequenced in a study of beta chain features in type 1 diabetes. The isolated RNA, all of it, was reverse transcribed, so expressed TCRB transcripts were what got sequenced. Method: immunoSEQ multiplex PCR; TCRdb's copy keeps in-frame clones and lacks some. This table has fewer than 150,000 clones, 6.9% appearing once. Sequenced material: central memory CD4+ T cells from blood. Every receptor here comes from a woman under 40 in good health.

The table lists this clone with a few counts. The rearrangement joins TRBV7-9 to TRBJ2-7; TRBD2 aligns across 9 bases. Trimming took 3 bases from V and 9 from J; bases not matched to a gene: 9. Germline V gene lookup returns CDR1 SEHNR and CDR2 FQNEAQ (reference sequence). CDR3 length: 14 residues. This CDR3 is CASSLDLAGAGQYF. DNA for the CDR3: TGTGCCAGCAGCTTGGACTTAGCGGGAGCAGGGCAGTACTTC.

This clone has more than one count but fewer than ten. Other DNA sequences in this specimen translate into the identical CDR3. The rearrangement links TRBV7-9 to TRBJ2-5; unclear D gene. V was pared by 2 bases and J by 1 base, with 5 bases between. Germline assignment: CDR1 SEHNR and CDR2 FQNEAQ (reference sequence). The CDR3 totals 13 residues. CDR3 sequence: CASSLRVQETQYF. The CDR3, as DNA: TGTGCCAGCAGCTTACGGGTCCAAGAGACCCAGTACTTC.

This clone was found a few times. As DNA, the CDR3 is TGTGCCAGCAGCTTAGTTCCCGGGACTAGCGGCATCAATGAGCAGTTCTTC. Amino acid sequence: CASSLVPGTSGINEQFF. The chain is built from TRBV7-6 and TRBJ2-1; the match to TRBD2 covers 11 bases. Germline V gene sequence: CDR1 SGHVS, CDR2 FNYEAQ. The ends lost 1 base at V and 6 bases at J; junction bases unmatched: 8. This CDR3 has 17 amino acids.

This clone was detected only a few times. CDR3 loop: CASSLGTENIQYF. The CDR3 DNA sequence: TGTGCCAGCAGCCTGGGGACAGAAAACATTCAGTACTTC. The V call is TRBV7-3, the J call TRBJ2-4, with TRBD1 matching 7 bases. The trim removed 5 bases at V and 5 bases at J, leaving 3 bases unmatched. This CDR3 is 13 amino acids long. Germline CDR1 and CDR2: SGHTA and FQGTGA.

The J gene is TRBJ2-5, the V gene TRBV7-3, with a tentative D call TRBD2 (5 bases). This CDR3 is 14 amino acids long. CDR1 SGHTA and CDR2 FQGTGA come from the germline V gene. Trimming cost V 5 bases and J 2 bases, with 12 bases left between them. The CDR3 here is CASSPGLRQETQYF. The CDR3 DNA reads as TGTGCCAGCAGCCCAGGACTGCGACAAGAGACCCAGTACTTC.

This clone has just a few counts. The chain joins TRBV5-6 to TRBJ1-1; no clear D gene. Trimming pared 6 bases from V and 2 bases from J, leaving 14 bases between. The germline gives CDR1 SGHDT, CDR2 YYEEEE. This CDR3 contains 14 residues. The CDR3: CASTWAGINTEAFF. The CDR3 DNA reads TGTGCCAGCACATGGGCGGGGATTAACACTGAAGCTTTCTTT.

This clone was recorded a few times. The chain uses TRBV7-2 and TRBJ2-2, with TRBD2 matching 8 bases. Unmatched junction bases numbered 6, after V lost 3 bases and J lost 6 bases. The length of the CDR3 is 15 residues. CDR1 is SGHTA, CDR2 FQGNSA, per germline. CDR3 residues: CASSFPGGQAGELFF. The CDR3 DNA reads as TGTGCCAGCAGCTTTCCGGGAGGGCAAGCCGGGGAGCTGTTTTTT.

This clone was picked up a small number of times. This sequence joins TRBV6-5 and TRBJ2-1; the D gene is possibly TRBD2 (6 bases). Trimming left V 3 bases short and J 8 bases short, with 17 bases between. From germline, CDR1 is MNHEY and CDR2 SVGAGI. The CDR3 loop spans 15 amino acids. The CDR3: CASSYGRLASDEQFF. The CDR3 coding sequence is TGTGCCAGCAGTTATGGGAGGCTGGCCTCCGATGAGCAGTTCTTC.

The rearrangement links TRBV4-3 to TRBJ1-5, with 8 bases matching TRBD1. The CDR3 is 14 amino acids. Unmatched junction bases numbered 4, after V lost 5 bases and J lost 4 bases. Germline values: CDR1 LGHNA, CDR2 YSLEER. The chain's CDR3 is CASSDGQGNQPQHF. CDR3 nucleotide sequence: TGCGCCAGCAGCGACGGACAGGGTAATCAGCCCCAGCATTTT.

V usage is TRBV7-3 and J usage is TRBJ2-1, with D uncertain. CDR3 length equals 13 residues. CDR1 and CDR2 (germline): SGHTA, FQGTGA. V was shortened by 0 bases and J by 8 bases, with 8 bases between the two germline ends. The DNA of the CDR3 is TGTGCCAGCAGCTTAACAGCTCTCGATGAGCAGTTCTTC. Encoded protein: CASSLTALDEQFF.

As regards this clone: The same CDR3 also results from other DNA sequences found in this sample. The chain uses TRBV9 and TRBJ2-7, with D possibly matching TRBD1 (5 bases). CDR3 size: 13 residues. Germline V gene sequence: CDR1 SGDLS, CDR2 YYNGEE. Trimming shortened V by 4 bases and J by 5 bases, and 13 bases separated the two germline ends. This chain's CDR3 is CASSNGQGHEQYF. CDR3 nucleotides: TGTGCCAGCAGCAATGGGCAGGGTCACGAGCAGTACTTC.